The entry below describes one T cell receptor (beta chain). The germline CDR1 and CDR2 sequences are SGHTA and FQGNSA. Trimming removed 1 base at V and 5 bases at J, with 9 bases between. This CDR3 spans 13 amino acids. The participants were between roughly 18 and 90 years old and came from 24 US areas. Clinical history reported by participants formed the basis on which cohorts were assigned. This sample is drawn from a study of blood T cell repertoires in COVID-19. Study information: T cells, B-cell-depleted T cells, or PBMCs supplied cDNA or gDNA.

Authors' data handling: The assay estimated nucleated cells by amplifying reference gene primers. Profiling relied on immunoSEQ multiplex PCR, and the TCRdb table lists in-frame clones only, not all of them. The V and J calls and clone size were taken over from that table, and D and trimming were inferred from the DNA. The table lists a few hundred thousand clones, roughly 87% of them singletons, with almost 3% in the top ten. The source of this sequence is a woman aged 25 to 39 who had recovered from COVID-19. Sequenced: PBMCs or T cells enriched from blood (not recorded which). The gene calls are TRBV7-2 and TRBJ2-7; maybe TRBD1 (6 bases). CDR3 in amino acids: CASSLDRANEQYF. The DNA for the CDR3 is TGTGCCAGCAGCTTAGACAGGGCGAACGAGCAGTACTTC.